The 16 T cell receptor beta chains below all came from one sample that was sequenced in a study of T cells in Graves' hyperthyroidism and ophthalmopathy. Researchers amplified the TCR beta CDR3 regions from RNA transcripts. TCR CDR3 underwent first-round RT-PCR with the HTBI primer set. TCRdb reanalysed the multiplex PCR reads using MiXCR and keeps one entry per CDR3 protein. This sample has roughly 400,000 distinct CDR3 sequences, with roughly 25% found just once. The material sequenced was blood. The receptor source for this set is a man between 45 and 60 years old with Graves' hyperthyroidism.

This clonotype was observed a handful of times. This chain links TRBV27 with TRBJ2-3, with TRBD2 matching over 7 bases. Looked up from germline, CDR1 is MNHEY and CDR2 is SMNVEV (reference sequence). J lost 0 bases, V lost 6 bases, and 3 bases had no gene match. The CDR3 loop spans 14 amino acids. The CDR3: CASRSSGSTDTQYF. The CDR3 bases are TGTGCCAGCAGGAGTAGCGGGAGCACAGATACGCAGTATTTT.

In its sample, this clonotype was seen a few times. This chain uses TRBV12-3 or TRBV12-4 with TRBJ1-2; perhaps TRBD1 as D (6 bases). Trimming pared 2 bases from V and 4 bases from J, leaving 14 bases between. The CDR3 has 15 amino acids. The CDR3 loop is CASSLLGAKIYGYTF. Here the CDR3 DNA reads TGTGCCAGCAGTTTATTGGGGGCAAAAATCTATGGCTACACCTTC.

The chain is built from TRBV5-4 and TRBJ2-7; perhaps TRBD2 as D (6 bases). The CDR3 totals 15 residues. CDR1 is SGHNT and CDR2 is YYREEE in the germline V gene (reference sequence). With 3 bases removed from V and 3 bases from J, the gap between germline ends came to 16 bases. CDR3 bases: TGTGCCAGCAGCTCTAGCCGGGACTTTCTCTACGAGCAGTACTTC. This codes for CASSSSRDFLYEQYF.

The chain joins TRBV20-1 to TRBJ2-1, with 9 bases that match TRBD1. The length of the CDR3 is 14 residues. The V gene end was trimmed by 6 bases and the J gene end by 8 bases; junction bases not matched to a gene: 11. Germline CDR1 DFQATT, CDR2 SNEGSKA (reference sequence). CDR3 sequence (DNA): TGCAGTGCAGATACCGGGACAGGGCGGCATGAGCAGTTCTTC. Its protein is CSADTGTGRHEQFF.

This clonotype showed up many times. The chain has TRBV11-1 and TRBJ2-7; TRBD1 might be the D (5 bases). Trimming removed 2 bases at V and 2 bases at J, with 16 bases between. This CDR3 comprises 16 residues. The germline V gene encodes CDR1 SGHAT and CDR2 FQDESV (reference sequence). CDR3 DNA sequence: TGTGCCAGCAGCTTACTGGGGCAGGCGTACCCCTACGAGCAGTACTTC. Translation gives CASSLLGQAYPYEQYF.

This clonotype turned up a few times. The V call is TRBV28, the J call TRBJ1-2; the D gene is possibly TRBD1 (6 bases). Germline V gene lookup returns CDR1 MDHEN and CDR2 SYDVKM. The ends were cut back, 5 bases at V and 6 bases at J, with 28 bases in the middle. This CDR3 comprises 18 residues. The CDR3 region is CASSVVGAGVHGRHGYTF. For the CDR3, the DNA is TGTGCCAGCAGTGTCGTCGGGGCAGGGGTTCACGGTCGGCATGGCTACACCTTC.

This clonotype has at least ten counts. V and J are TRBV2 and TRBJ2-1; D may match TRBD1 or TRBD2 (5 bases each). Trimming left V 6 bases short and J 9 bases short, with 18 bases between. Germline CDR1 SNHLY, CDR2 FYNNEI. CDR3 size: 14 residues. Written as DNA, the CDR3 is TGTGCCAGCAGACGCGGACTCGGTCAGGGTGAGCAGTTCTTC. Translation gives CASRRGLGQGEQFF. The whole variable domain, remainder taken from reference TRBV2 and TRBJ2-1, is EPEVTQTPSHQVTQMGQEVILRCVPISNHLYFYWYRQILGQKVEFLVSFYNNEISEKSEIFDDQFSVERPDGSNFTLKIRSTKLEDSAMYFCASRRGLGQGEQFFGPGTRLTVL.

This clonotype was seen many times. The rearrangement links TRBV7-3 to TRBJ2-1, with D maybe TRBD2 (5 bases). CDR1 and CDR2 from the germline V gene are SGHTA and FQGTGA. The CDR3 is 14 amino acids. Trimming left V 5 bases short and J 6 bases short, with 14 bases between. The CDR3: CASSPRGQINEQFF. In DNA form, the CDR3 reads TGTGCCAGCAGCCCCAGAGGGCAAATCAATGAGCAGTTCTTC.

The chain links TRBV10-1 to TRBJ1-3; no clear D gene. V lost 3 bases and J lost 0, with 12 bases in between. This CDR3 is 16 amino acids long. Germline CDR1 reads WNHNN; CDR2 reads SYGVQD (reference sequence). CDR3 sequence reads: CASSDYRDISGNTIYF. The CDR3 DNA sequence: TGCGCCAGCAGTGATTATCGGGATATCTCTGGAAACACCATATATTTT.

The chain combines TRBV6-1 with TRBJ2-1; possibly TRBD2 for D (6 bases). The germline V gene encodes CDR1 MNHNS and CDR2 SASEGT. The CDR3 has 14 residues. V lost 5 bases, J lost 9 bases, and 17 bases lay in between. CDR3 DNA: TGTGCCAGCAGTATCGAGACTAGGATAGCTGAGCAGTTCTTC. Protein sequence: CASSIETRIAEQFF.

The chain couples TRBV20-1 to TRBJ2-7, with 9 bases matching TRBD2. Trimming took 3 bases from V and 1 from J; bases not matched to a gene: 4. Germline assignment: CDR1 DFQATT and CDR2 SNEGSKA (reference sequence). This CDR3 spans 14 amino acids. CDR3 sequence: CSASASGTSYEQYF. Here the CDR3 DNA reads TGCAGTGCTAGCGCTAGCGGGACGTCCTACGAGCAGTACTTC.

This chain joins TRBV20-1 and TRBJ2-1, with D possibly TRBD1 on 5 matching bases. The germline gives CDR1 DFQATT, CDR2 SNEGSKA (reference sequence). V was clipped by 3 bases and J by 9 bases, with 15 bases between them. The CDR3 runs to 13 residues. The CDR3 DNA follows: TGCAGTGCTAGGAGGACGAGTCAGGGTGAGCAGTTCTTC. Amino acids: CSARRTSQGEQFF.

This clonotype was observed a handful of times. The DNA for the CDR3 is TGTGCCAGCAGCGTAGATATAGGGTCTCAGGGTAGGAATGAGCAGTTCTTC. Translated, it gives CASSVDIGSQGRNEQFF. The rearrangement joins TRBV9 to TRBJ2-1; maybe TRBD1 (5 bases). V shed 0 bases and J shed 7 bases, with 20 bases lying between them. This CDR3 has 17 amino acids. The germline V gene has CDR1 SGDLS and CDR2 YYNGEE.

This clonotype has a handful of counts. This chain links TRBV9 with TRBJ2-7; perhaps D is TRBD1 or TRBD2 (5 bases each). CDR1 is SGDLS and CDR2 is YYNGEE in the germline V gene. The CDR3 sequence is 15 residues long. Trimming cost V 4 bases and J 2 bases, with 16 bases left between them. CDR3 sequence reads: CASSPVGTGTYEQYF. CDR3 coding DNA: TGTGCCAGCAGCCCAGTAGGGACGGGAACCTACGAGCAGTACTTC. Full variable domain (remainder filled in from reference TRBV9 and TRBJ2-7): DSGVTQTPKHLITATGQRVTLRCSPRSGDLSVYWYQQSLDQGLQFLIQYYNGEERAKGNILERFSAQQFPDLHSELNLSSLELGDSALYFCASSPVGTGTYEQYFGPGTRLTVT.

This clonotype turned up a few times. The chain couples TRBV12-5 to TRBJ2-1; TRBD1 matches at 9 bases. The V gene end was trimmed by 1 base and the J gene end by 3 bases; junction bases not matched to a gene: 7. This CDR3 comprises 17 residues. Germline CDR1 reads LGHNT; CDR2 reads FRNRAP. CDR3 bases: TGTGCTAGTGGTTTGGGGGTAGGGACAGGGATCTACAATGAGCAGTTCTTC. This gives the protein CASGLGVGTGIYNEQFF.

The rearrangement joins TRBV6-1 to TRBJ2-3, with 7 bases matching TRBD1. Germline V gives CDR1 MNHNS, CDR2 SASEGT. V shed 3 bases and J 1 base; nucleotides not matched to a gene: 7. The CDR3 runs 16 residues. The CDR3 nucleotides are TGTGCCAGCAGTGACCGGACAGGTTTAGGCACAGATACGCAGTATTTT. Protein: CASSDRTGLGTDTQYF.